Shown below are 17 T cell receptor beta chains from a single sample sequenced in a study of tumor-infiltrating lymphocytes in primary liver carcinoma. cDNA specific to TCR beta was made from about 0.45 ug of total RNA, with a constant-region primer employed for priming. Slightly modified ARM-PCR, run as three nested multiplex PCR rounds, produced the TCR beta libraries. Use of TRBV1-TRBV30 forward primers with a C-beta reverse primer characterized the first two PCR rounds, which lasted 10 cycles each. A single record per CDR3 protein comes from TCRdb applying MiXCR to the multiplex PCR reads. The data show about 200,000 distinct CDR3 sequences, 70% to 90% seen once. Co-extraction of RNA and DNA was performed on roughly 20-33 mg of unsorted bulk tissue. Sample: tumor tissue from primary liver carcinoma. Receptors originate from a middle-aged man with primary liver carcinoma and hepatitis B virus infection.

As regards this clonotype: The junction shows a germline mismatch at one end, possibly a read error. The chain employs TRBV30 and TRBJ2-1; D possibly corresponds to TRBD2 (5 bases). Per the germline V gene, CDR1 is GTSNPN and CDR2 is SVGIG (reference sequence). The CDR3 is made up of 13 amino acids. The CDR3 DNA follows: TGTGCCTGGAGTCCCATCGGGAACAACGAGCGGTTCTTC. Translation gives CAWSPIGNNERFF.

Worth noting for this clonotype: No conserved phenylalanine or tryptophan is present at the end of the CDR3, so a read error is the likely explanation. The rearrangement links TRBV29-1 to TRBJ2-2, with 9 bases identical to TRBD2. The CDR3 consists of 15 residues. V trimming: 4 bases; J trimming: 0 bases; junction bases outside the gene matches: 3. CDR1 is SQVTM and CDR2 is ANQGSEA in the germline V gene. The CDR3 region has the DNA TGCAGCGTTGGGACTAGCGATGCGAACACCGGGGAGCTGTTTTCT. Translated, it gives CSVGTSDANTGELFS.

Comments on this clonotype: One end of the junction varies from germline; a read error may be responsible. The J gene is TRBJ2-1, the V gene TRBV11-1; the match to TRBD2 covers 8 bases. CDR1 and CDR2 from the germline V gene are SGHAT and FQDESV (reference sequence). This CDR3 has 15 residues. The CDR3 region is CVSSSTGRGDNEQFF. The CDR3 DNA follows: TGCGTCAGCAGCTCTACCGGGCGGGGGGACAATGAGCAGTTCTTC.

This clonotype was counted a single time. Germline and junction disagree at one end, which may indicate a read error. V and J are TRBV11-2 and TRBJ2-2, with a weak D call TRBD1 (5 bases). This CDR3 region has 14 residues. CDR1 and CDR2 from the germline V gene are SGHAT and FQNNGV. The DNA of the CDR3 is TGTCCCAGCAGAACAGACTCGGACATCGGGGAGCTGTTTTTT. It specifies CPSRTDSDIGELFF.

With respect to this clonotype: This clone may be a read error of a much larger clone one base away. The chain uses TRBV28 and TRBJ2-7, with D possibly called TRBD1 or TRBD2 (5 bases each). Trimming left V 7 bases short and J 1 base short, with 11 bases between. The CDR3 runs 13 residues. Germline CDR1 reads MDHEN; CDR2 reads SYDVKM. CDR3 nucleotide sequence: TGTGCCAGCATCCCGGGGCAATCCTACGAGCAGTACTTC. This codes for CASIPGQSYEQYF.

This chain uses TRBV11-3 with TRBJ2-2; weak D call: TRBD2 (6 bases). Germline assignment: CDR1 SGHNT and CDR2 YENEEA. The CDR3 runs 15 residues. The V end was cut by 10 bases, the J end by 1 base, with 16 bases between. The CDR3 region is CANSWGLGNTGELFF. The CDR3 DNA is TGTGCCAATAGCTGGGGACTGGGGAACACCGGGGAGCTGTTTTTT. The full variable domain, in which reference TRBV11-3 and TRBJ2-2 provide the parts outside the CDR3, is EAGVVQSPRYKIIEKKQPVAFWCNPISGHNTLYWYLQNLGQGPELLIRYENEEAVDDSQLPKDRFSAERLKGVDSTLKIQPAELGDSAVYLCANSWGLGNTGELFFGEGSRLTVL.

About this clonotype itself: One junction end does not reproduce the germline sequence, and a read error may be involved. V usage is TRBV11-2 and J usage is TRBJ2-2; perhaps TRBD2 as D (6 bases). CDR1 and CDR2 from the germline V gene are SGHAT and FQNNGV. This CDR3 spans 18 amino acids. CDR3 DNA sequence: TGTGCCAACATTATCACCGCTACATGGACGGTGGGGACTGGGGAGCTATTTTTT. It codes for CANIITATWTVGTGELFF.

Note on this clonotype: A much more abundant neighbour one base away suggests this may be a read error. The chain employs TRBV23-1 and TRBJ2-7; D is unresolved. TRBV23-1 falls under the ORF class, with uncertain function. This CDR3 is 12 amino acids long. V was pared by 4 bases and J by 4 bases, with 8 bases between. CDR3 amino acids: CASSLRLYEQYF. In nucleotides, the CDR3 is TGCGCCAGCAGTCTGAGATTGTACGAGCAGTACTTC.

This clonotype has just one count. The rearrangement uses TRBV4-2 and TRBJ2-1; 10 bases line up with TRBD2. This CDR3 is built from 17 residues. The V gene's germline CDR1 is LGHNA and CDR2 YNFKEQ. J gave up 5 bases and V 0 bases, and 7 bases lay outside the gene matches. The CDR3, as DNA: TGTGCCAGCAGCCAAGAGTCCGGTCTAGCGGGAGACAATGAGCAGTTCTTC. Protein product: CASSQESGLAGDNEQFF.

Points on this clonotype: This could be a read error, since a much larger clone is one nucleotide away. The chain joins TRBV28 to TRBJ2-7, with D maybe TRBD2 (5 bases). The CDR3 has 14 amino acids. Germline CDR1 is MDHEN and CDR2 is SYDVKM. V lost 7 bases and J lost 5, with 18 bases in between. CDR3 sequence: CASNLGVAQDEQYF. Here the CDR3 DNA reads TGTGCCAGCAATTTGGGAGTAGCGCAGGACGAGCAGTACTTC. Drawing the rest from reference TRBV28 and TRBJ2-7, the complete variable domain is DVKVTQSSRYLVKRTGEKVFLECVQDMDHENMFWYRQDPGLGLRLIYFSYDVKMKEKGDIPEGYSVSREKKERFSLILESASTNQTSMYLCASNLGVAQDEQYFGPGTRLTVT.

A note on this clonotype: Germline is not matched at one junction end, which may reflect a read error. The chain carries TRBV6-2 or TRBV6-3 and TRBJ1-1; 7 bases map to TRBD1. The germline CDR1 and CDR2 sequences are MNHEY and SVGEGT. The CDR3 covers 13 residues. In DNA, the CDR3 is TGTGCTAACAGTCGACAGGGTTACACTGAAACTTTCTTT. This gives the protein CANSRQGYTETFF.

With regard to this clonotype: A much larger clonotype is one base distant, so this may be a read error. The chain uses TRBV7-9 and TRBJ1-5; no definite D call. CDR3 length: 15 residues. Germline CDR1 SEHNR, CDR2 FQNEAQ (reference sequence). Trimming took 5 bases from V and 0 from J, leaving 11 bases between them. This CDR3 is CASSPQEGSNQPQHF. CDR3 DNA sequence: TGTGCCAGCAGCCCCCAGGAGGGTAGCAATCAGCCCCAGCATTTT.

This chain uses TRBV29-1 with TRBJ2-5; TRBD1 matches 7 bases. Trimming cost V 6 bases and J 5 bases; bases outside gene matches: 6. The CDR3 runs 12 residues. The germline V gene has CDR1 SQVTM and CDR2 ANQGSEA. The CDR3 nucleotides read TGCAGCGTGGATACAGGGGCCGAGACCCAGTACTTC. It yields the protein CSVDTGAETQYF.

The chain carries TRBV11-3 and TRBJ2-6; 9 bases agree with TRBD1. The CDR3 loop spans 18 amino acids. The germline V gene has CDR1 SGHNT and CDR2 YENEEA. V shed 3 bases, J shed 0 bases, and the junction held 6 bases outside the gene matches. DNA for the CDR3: TGTGCCAGCAGCTTGGCCGGGACAGGGTACTCTGGGGCCAACGTCCTGACTTTC. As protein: CASSLAGTGYSGANVLTF.

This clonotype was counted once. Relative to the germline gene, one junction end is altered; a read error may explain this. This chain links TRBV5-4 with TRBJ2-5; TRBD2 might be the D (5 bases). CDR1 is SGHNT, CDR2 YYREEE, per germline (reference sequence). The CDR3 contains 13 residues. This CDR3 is CVSSPISVETQYF. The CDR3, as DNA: TGTGTCAGCAGCCCGATTAGCGTAGAGACCCAGTACTTC.

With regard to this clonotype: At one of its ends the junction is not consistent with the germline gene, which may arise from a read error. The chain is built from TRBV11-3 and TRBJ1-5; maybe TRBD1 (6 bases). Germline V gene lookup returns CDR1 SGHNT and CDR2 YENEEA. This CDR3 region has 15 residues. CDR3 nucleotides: TGTGCCAACAGCTTAGATCTGGGGGCGGCTCATCCCCAGCATTTT. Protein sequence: CANSLDLGAAHPQHF. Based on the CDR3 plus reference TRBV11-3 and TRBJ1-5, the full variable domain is EAGVVQSPRYKIIEKKQPVAFWCNPISGHNTLYWYLQNLGQGPELLIRYENEEAVDDSQLPKDRFSAERLKGVDSTLKIQPAELGDSAVYLCANSLDLGAAHPQHFGDGTRLSIL.

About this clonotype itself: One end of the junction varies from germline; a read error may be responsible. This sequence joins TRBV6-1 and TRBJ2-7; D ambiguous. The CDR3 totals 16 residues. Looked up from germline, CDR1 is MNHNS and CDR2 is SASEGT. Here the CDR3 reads CASNRSTAASSYEQYF. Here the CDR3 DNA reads TGTGCCAGCAATCGCTCAACGGCTGCGAGCTCCTACGAACAGTACTTC.